These 14 T cell receptor beta chains share one sample of origin, sequenced in a study of T cell responses to AZD1222 COVID-19 vaccine. Sequencing used immunoSEQ multiplex PCR; TCRdb keeps in-frame clones, though not all of them. The sample has over 130,000 clones; 75% to 90% are singletons. This material consisted of peripheral blood, taken on day 0 of AZD1222 vaccination. The receptors were gathered from an adult in good health.

The J gene is TRBJ1-1, the V gene TRBV11-2; D is perhaps TRBD1 (6 bases). The CDR3 covers 13 residues. Germline CDR1 reads SGHAT; CDR2 reads FQNNGV. Deletions cut 5 bases from V and 4 bases from J, with 11 bases between. The CDR3 reads CASSLEGGTEAFF. Written as DNA, the CDR3 is TGTGCCAGCAGCCTCGAAGGGGGCACTGAAGCTTTCTTT.

This clone was observed a few times. The genes are TRBV30 and TRBJ2-1, with D perhaps matching TRBD1 or TRBD2 (6 bases each). CDR3 length equals 15 residues. The germline V gene has CDR1 GTSNPN and CDR2 SVGIG (reference sequence). V lost 4 bases to trimming and J lost 0 bases, with 13 bases between them. The CDR3 sequence: CAWTVGGSSYNEQFF. The DNA for the CDR3 is TGTGCCTGGACAGTAGGGGGGAGCTCCTACAATGAGCAGTTCTTC.

V is TRBV5-1 and J is TRBJ2-6; TRBD1 is a possible D gene (6 bases). V lost 4 bases and J 1 base, leaving 15 bases between the germline ends. The germline gives CDR1 SGHRS, CDR2 YFSETQ. This CDR3 contains 17 residues. The CDR3 sequence: CASSSQGSQSGANVLTF. DNA for the CDR3: TGCGCCAGCAGCAGCCAGGGGAGTCAATCTGGGGCCAACGTCCTGACTTTC.

In its sample, this clone was seen once. The genes are TRBV5-4 and TRBJ2-7; the match to TRBD1 covers 11 bases. With V trimmed by 4 bases and J by 4 bases, 7 bases remained unmatched. The CDR3 is made up of 15 amino acids. CDR1 and CDR2 from the germline V gene are SGHNT and YYREEE (reference sequence). The CDR3 nucleotides are TGTGCCAGCAGCCTGCGGACAGGGGGCGCGTACGAGCAGTACTTC. Translation gives CASSLRTGGAYEQYF.

The chain employs TRBV28 and TRBJ1-2; 8 nucleotides align to TRBD1. Trimming took 6 bases from V and 4 from J; bases not matched to a gene: 1. This CDR3 contains 12 residues. CDR1 MDHEN and CDR2 SYDVKM come from the germline V gene. CDR3 sequence (DNA): TGTGCCAGCAGACAGGGGGTCTATGGCTACACCTTC. Residues: CASRQGVYGYTF.

V and J are TRBV9 and TRBJ2-7, with TRBD2 identical over 10 bases. There are 15 residues in the CDR3. V was pared by 5 bases and J by 2 bases, with 7 bases of the junction left unmatched. The V gene's germline CDR1 is SGDLS and CDR2 YYNGEE. The CDR3 bases are TGTGCCAGCAGTGCGACTAGCGGGTCCGCCTACGAGCAGTACTTC. This translates into CASSATSGSAYEQYF.

The table lists this clone with a few counts. The chain recombines TRBV6-1 with TRBJ2-7, with D tentatively TRBD1 (6 bases). CDR1 MNHNS and CDR2 SASEGT come from the germline V gene. The CDR3 length is 15 residues. Between the trimmed V and J ends, which lost 0 bases and 0 bases, there was a span of 9 bases. The CDR3 DNA is TGTGCCAGCAGTGAAGCTCCGGACAGCTCCTACGAGCAGTACTTC. It specifies CASSEAPDSSYEQYF.

The rearrangement uses TRBV9 and TRBJ1-1; TRBD1 is a possible D gene (6 bases). Trimming removed 0 bases from V and 4 bases from J, with 10 bases in between. The germline gives CDR1 SGDLS, CDR2 YYNGEE. The CDR3 spans 14 residues. The DNA for the CDR3 is TGTGCCAGCAGCGTAGTTACAGGGACCACTGAAGCTTTCTTT. It encodes CASSVVTGTTEAFF.

The rearrangement links TRBV29-1 to TRBJ1-2; perhaps TRBD1 as D (6 bases). CDR3 length equals 15 residues. The V and J ends lost 2 bases and 0 bases respectively, with 13 bases between them. Germline CDR1 is SQVTM and CDR2 is ANQGSEA. The CDR3 sequence: CSVEYPGHANYGYTF. CDR3 bases: TGCAGCGTTGAATATCCGGGACACGCTAACTATGGCTACACCTTC.

This chain links TRBV14 with TRBJ2-7, with a tentative D call TRBD1 (6 bases). Trimming shortened V by 3 bases and J by 3 bases, and 9 bases separated the two germline ends. CDR1 is SGHDN and CDR2 is FVKESK in the germline V gene. The CDR3 runs 13 residues. In DNA, the CDR3 is TGTGCCAGCAGCCAGACCAGGGGCTACGAGCAGTACTTC. Amino acids: CASSQTRGYEQYF.

Here the CDR3 reads CASSSTGLAYEQYF. The CDR3 DNA follows: TGCGCCAGCAGCTCTACGGGACTAGCTTACGAGCAGTACTTC. The chain recombines TRBV5-1 with TRBJ2-7; 9 nucleotides match TRBD2. The CDR3 is 14 amino acids. With 3 bases clipped from V and 4 bases from J, the junction kept 5 bases outside the gene matches. CDR1 is SGHRS, CDR2 YFSETQ, per germline.

This clone occurred a few times. This chain links TRBV11-3 with TRBJ1-2, with a weak D call TRBD1 (5 bases). The CDR3 sequence is 15 residues long. CDR1 SGHNT and CDR2 YENEEA come from the germline V gene. Trimming stripped 5 bases from V and 0 bases from J, with 13 bases between. The chain's CDR3 is CASSRDPITNYGYTF. The CDR3 nucleotides read TGTGCCAGCAGCAGGGACCCGATCACTAACTATGGCTACACCTTC.

The chain combines TRBV30 with TRBJ1-2; tentatively, D is TRBD1 (5 bases). Germline V lookup: CDR1 GTSNPN, CDR2 SVGIG (reference sequence). The CDR3 spans 15 residues. Trimming pared 3 bases from V and 3 bases from J, leaving 17 bases between. The CDR3 region is CAWRGGSVGDYGYTF. Here the CDR3 DNA reads TGTGCCTGGAGGGGGGGGTCGGTAGGCGACTATGGCTACACCTTC.

The genes are TRBV19 and TRBJ2-7; possibly TRBD1 or TRBD2 for D (5 bases each). There are 14 residues in the CDR3. The germline V gene encodes CDR1 LNHDA and CDR2 SQIVND (reference sequence). Trimming pared 5 bases from V and 2 bases from J, leaving 13 bases between. CDR3 residues: CASSLAGATYEQYF. The DNA of the CDR3 is TGTGCCAGTAGTTTAGCCGGGGCGACCTACGAGCAGTACTTC.